Presented here are 19 T cell receptor beta chains from one specimen sequenced in a study of blood T cell repertoires in COVID-19. Some clones are missing from TCRdb's copy, which holds only in-frame ones; the method was immunoSEQ multiplex PCR. The table has nearly 200,000 clones, about 83% seen once. Sequenced material: peripheral blood. The receptors shown here come from a woman in her 70s with active or convalescent COVID-19.

The gene calls are TRBV30 and TRBJ2-7; possible D gene TRBD2, 5 bases. Per germline, CDR1 GTSNPN and CDR2 SVGIG (reference sequence). The CDR3 length is 15 residues. V lost 7 bases, J lost 4 bases, and 23 bases lay in between. CDR3 in amino acids: CASGLRGKPLYEQYF. In DNA, the CDR3 is TGTGCCTCGGGGTTGAGAGGCAAGCCCCTTTACGAGCAGTACTTC.

This clone was recorded once. The chain couples TRBV19 to TRBJ2-6; 11 bases agree with TRBD2. Unmatched junction bases numbered 16, after V lost 3 bases and J lost 0 bases. The CDR3 spans 22 residues. Germline CDR1 and CDR2: LNHDA and SQIVND (reference sequence). CDR3: CASSITMGVAGGVLSGANVLTF. CDR3 nucleotides: TGTGCCAGTAGTATTACAATGGGGGTAGCGGGAGGGGTGCTCTCTGGGGCCAACGTCCTGACTTTC.

The chain couples TRBV7-9 to TRBJ2-1; perhaps TRBD2 as D (6 bases). CDR1 is SEHNR, CDR2 FQNEAQ, per germline (reference sequence). The CDR3 runs 17 residues. The ends were cut back, 1 base at V and 6 bases at J, with 19 bases in the middle. CDR3 coding DNA: TGTGCCAGCAGCTTAGGGGGACTCCTTCCCCCGGGCAATGAGCAGTTCTTC. The encoded protein is CASSLGGLLPPGNEQFF.

The V and J genes are TRBV12-3 or TRBV12-4 and TRBJ2-7; tentatively, D is TRBD1 (5 bases). The CDR3 has 13 residues. The V end was cut by 7 bases, the J end by 0 bases, with 10 bases between. In DNA form, the CDR3 reads TGTGCCAGCACAGGGAACCCCTCCTACGAGCAGTACTTC. Its protein is CASTGNPSYEQYF.

This chain joins TRBV20-1 and TRBJ2-1, with D tentatively TRBD1 (5 bases). V gave up 3 bases and J gave up 4 bases, with 16 bases separating them. This CDR3 is 15 amino acids long. From germline, CDR1 is DFQATT and CDR2 SNEGSKA (reference sequence). The CDR3 DNA reads as TGCAGTGCTAGTCCCCAGGGCGTTGGGTACAATGAGCAGTTCTTC. It yields the protein CSASPQGVGYNEQFF.

A single count supports this clone. This chain links TRBV5-5 with TRBJ2-7, with TRBD1 matching 7 bases. V was pared by 0 bases and J by 4 bases, with 10 bases of the junction left unmatched. Germline V gives CDR1 SGHKS, CDR2 YYEKEE (reference sequence). The CDR3 is 16 residues long. The CDR3 here is CASSLVGQGVGYEQYF. In DNA, the CDR3 is TGTGCCAGCAGCTTGGTTGGGCAGGGGGTTGGGTACGAGCAGTACTTC. Variable domain in full (rest from reference TRBV5-5 and TRBJ2-7): DAGVTQSPTHLIKTRGQQVTLRCSPISGHKSVSWYQQVLGQGPQFIFQYYEKEERGRGNFPDRFSARQFPNYSSELNVNALLLGDSALYLCASSLVGQGVGYEQYFGPGTRLTVT.

The gene calls are TRBV5-1 and TRBJ2-3; D gene uncertain. V lost 0 bases to trimming and J lost 0 bases, with 8 bases between them. This CDR3 spans 15 amino acids. Germline CDR1 reads SGHRS; CDR2 reads YFSETQ. The CDR3 DNA reads as TGCGCCAGCAGCTTGGGGGCCAGGAGCACAGATACGCAGTATTTT. Translated: CASSLGARSTDTQYF.

The rearrangement uses TRBV19 and TRBJ1-2; no clear D. There are 13 residues in the CDR3. Germline CDR1 is LNHDA and CDR2 is SQIVND (reference sequence). The ends were cut back, 4 bases at V and 6 bases at J, with 12 bases in the middle. Here the CDR3 DNA reads TGTGCCAGTAGTACAGCGAACGGAAATGGCTACACCTTC. Protein: CASSTANGNGYTF.

J is TRBJ2-3 and V is TRBV5-1; 14 bases match TRBD2. Germline CDR1 SGHRS, CDR2 YFSETQ. This CDR3 comprises 15 residues. The junction had 3 bases not matched to a gene; V was cut back by 4 bases and J by 5 bases. The CDR3 coding sequence is TGCGCCAGCAGCGGGACTAGCGGGAGTAGAGATACGCAGTATTTT. Amino acids: CASSGTSGSRDTQYF.

The chain is built from TRBV14 and TRBJ2-1; D gene uncertain. The CDR3 loop spans 16 amino acids. V dropped 4 bases and J dropped 7 bases, with 20 bases sitting between them. Germline V gene data show CDR1 as SGHDN and CDR2 as FVKESK. The CDR3 nucleotides are TGTGCCAGCAGCCCAGTAGCCGGCCGCCGGAAAAATGAGCAGTTCTTC. This gives the protein CASSPVAGRRKNEQFF.

The chain has TRBV7-6 and TRBJ1-4, with TRBD1 as a possible D gene (5 bases). This CDR3 is 15 amino acids long. V gave up 5 bases and J gave up 0 bases, with 10 bases separating them. Per germline, CDR1 SGHVS and CDR2 FNYEAQ. This chain's CDR3 is CASSQSGTTNEKLFF. The CDR3 nucleotides are TGTGCCAGCAGCCAGTCAGGGACAACTAATGAAAAACTGTTTTTT.

The chain joins TRBV6-1 to TRBJ2-7; 7 positions agree with TRBD1. V shed 0 bases, J shed 5 bases, and the junction held 7 bases outside the gene matches. The CDR3 totals 15 residues. In germline, CDR1 is MNHNS, CDR2 SASEGT. CDR3 sequence: CASSEASTGVNEQYF. CDR3 sequence (DNA): TGTGCCAGCAGTGAAGCGAGTACAGGGGTAAACGAGCAGTACTTC.

The CDR3 nucleotides are TGTGCCAGCTCACCAGGAGGACAGTTGTACCAAGAGACCCAGTACTTC. It is translated as CASSPGGQLYQETQYF. The chain links TRBV18 to TRBJ2-5; the D gene is possibly TRBD1 (6 bases). This CDR3 contains 16 residues. The V end lost 2 bases, the J end lost 0 bases, and 13 bases lay between the germline ends. Looked up from germline, CDR1 is KGHSH and CDR2 is LQKENI.

This clone was recorded a few times. The chain joins TRBV29-1 to TRBJ1-4; maybe TRBD1 (5 bases). CDR1 SQVTM and CDR2 ANQGSEA come from the germline V gene. The CDR3 loop spans 12 amino acids. The V end lost 6 bases, the J end lost 8 bases, and 13 bases lay between the germline ends. The DNA for the CDR3 is TGCAGCGTCAGATTACAGGAGGAAAAACTGTTTTTT. The encoded protein is CSVRLQEEKLFF.

The chain couples TRBV27 to TRBJ2-4; 9 bases are shared with TRBD1. This CDR3 is 14 amino acids long. V shed 7 bases and J 9 bases; nucleotides not matched to a gene: 10. The germline CDR1 and CDR2 sequences are MNHEY and SMNVEV (reference sequence). The CDR3: CASTLGQGIGIQYF. CDR3 in DNA: TGTGCCAGCACCCTAGGACAGGGGATAGGCATTCAGTACTTC.

The V gene is TRBV6-6, the J gene TRBJ1-2, with D uncertain. CDR1 is MNHNY and CDR2 is SVGAGI in the germline V gene (reference sequence). CDR3 size: 11 residues. V lost 8 bases to trimming and J lost 13 bases, with 17 bases between them. CDR3 protein: CASRFGDAATF. CDR3 nucleotides: TGTGCCAGCCGCTTTGGAGATGCCGCCACCTTC.

The V and J genes are TRBV19 and TRBJ1-2; D is possibly TRBD1 (5 bases). This CDR3 comprises 13 residues. Germline-derived CDR1 and CDR2 are LNHDA and SQIVND (reference sequence). V was clipped by 7 bases and J by 3 bases, with 12 bases between them. The CDR3 loop reads CASKLTAHYGYTF. The DNA of the CDR3 is TGTGCCAGTAAACTGACAGCCCACTATGGCTACACCTTC.

The V call is TRBV28, the J call TRBJ1-5; a weak D match, TRBD1 (5 bases). The CDR3 spans 16 residues. The germline V and J ends were trimmed by 1 base and 5 bases, with 15 bases remaining between them. CDR1 is MDHEN, CDR2 SYDVKM, per germline. The CDR3 here is CASSLSGSGGDQPQHF. The CDR3 DNA reads as TGTGCCAGCAGTTTATCCGGGTCGGGGGGTGATCAGCCCCAGCATTTT.

This sequence joins TRBV6-5 and TRBJ1-2, with D possibly being TRBD1 (5 bases). Germline CDR1 MNHEY, CDR2 SVGAGI. This CDR3 spans 14 amino acids. V was clipped by 2 bases and J by 1 base, with 8 bases between them. CDR3 in DNA: TGTGCCAGCAGTTACGGAAGGGGTAACTATGGCTACACCTTC. It is translated as CASSYGRGNYGYTF.